The count of the clone carrying this TCR beta chain is one. The method was immunoSEQ multiplex PCR; TCRdb's version includes in-frame clones alone and lacks a portion of them. This table has a few hundred thousand clones, about 88% appearing once. This specimen comes from a study of blood T cell repertoires in COVID-19. The sample taken for sequencing was PBMCs or T cells enriched from blood (not recorded which). This TCR derives from a woman aged 18-30 years who had recovered from COVID-19.

The CDR3 protein is CASSPGSGANTEAFF. Written as DNA, the CDR3 is TGCGCCAGCAGCCCTGGAAGCGGAGCGAACACTGAAGCTTTCTTT. The V and J genes are TRBV5-1 and TRBJ1-1; D ambiguous. Per the germline V gene, CDR1 is SGHRS and CDR2 is YFSETQ. This CDR3 has 15 amino acids. V was clipped by 4 bases and J by 1 base, with 14 bases between them.